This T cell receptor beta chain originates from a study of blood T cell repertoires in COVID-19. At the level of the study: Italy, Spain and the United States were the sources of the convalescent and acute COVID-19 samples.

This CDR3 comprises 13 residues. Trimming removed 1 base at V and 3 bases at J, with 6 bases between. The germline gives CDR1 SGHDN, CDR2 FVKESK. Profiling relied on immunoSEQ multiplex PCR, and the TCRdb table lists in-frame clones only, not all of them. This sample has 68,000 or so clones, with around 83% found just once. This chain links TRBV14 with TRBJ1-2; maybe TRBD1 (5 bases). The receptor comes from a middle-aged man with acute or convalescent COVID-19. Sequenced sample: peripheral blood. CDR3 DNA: TGTGCCAGCAGCCAAGCAGGGTACTATGGCTACACCTTC. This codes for CASSQAGYYGYTF.